The T cell receptor (beta chain) described here comes from a study of blood T cells in healthy people across ages. Worth noting for this clonotype: Its antigen is not identified.

The CDR3 runs to 13 residues. The V end was cut by 0 bases, the J end by 11 bases, with 12 bases between. Germline loops: CDR1 LGHNA, CDR2 YNFKEQ. Findings of the study overall: Older age went with lower TCR beta diversity per million T cells, in a roughly linear way. Naive T cell percentage showed a strong correlation with TCR beta diversity.

Then a second PCR, running roughly 7 to 11 cycles, was carried out with a sample-barcoded 5' primer and a J-beta primer mix. Via MiXCR, TCRdb re-called the 5' RACE reads, giving one row per CDR3 protein. The table lists around 820,000 distinct CDR3 sequences, approximately 25% of them singletons. The donors, aged about 6 to 95, were healthy Caucasians from Russia. These data were also reused for a study on T cells of mothers and their children.

This chain uses TRBV4-2 with TRBJ2-3; D uncertain. Material: blood. This TCR was sampled from a boy aged 5-17 years in good health. This CDR3 reads CASSQEGPLEQYF. CDR3 sequence (DNA): TGTGCCAGCAGCCAAGAAGGGCCTCTTGAGCAGTATTTT.